This T cell receptor (beta chain) was sequenced during a study of T cell responses to AZD1222 COVID-19 vaccine. Study findings and constraints: None of the repertoires were sampled until the peak T cell response had passed. CD4 TCRs linked to vaccination spanned spike, dominating at 160-218 and 743-854.

TCRdb keeps only in-frame clones here, not all; method: immunoSEQ multiplex PCR. This table holds around 120,000 clones, roughly 88% found once. As to this clone: The target antigen is unknown.

The CDR3 totals 15 residues. Germline values: CDR1 SGHRS, CDR2 YFSETQ. J lost 1 base, V lost 4 bases, and 5 bases had no gene match. The sample consisted of peripheral blood, taken on day 0 of AZD1222 vaccination. This clonotype was sampled from an adult in good health. The chain links TRBV5-1 to TRBJ2-5; 9 nucleotides line up with TRBD1. The CDR3 nucleotides read TGCGCCAGCAGCCAGCAGGGACAGGGCCAAGAGACCCAGTACTTC. Translation: CASSQQGQGQETQYF.